These 15 T cell receptor beta chains were all obtained from the same sample, sequenced in a study of shared clonotypes between healthy human individuals. CD8 cells regarded as naive lacked CD45RO, were positively chosen for CCR7, and omitted terminally differentiated effector memory CD45RA+ cells. TCRdb keeps only in-frame clones here, not all; method: immunoSEQ multiplex PCR. The table records 700,000 to 950,000 clones, 90% to 98% of them present only once. The material sequenced was naive CD8+ T cells sorted from blood. The source is a man younger than 45 in good health.

This clone was observed once. V and J are TRBV29-1 and TRBJ2-7; TRBD2 matches at 8 bases. CDR1 and CDR2 from the germline V gene are SQVTM and ANQGSEA. The CDR3 runs 15 residues. V gave up 5 bases and J gave up 0 bases; unmatched junction bases: 9. The CDR3 region is CSVLLLAANSYEQYF. CDR3 sequence (DNA): TGCAGCGTTTTATTACTAGCGGCTAACTCCTACGAGCAGTACTTC.

This rearrangement joins TRBV23-1 to TRBJ1-2; the D is unclear. TRBV23-1 counts as an open reading frame of uncertain function. The CDR3 runs to 12 residues. Trimming cost V 8 bases and J 3 bases, with 10 bases left between them. CDR3 amino acids: CASPTYHYGYTF. CDR3 nucleotide sequence: TGCGCCAGCCCGACCTATCACTATGGCTACACCTTC.

The V and J genes are TRBV6-5 and TRBJ1-4; no firm D call. Germline CDR1 is MNHEY and CDR2 is SVGAGI. V was pared by 2 bases and J by 7 bases, with 11 bases between. CDR3 size: 14 residues. In nucleotides, the CDR3 is TGTGCCAGCAGTTACGGGTATGGGAGTGAAAAACTGTTTTTT. As protein: CASSYGYGSEKLFF.

The V gene is TRBV11-2, the J gene TRBJ2-1, with 8 bases fitting TRBD2. The CDR3 covers 18 residues. CDR1 SGHAT and CDR2 FQNNGV come from the germline V gene. Trimming cost V 7 bases and J 0 bases; bases outside gene matches: 14. The CDR3 region has the DNA TGTGCCAGCACCCCGGCGGGAGGACCCCCGAGCTCCTACAATGAGCAGTTCTTC. Protein product: CASTPAGGPPSSYNEQFF.

This chain joins TRBV11-2 and TRBJ2-1; D is ambiguous. CDR3 length: 11 residues. Between the trimmed V and J ends, which lost 10 bases and 7 bases, there was a span of 11 bases. Germline V gene sequence: CDR1 SGHAT, CDR2 FQNNGV. CDR3 coding DNA: TGTGCCACCGCGACGAGGAATGAGCAGTTCTTC. This codes for CATATRNEQFF.

As for this clone: The sample holds other DNA sequences that translate to the same CDR3. The rearrangement uses TRBV27 and TRBJ2-3; no clear D gene. Germline V gene lookup returns CDR1 MNHEY and CDR2 SMNVEV (reference sequence). This CDR3 has 10 residues. Trimming stripped 10 bases from V and 1 base from J, with 3 bases between. Here the CDR3 reads CATGTDTQYF. DNA of the CDR3: TGTGCCACGGGCACAGATACGCAGTATTTT.

The V gene is TRBV6-8, the J gene TRBJ2-5; 8 nucleotides line up with TRBD2. Germline CDR1 and CDR2: MNHGY and SAAAGT. The trim removed 2 bases at V and 4 bases at J, leaving 15 bases unmatched. This CDR3 contains 18 residues. CDR3 sequence reads: CASSYPCFREGLGETQYF. The CDR3 nucleotides are TGTGCCAGCAGTTACCCCTGCTTCCGGGAGGGACTGGGAGAGACCCAGTACTTC.

The chain has TRBV27 and TRBJ2-7, with a possible D match to TRBD2 (6 bases). The CDR3 loop spans 15 amino acids. Trimming removed 4 bases at V and 4 bases at J, with 17 bases between. Germline values: CDR1 MNHEY, CDR2 SMNVEV (reference sequence). CDR3 sequence: CASSSLPGDDYEQYF. Here the CDR3 DNA reads TGTGCCAGCAGTTCCCTGCCGGGGGACGATTACGAGCAGTACTTC.

The genes are TRBV10-2 and TRBJ2-7; D is tentatively TRBD1 or TRBD2 (5 bases each). Per the germline V gene, CDR1 is WSHSY and CDR2 is SAAADI. The CDR3 has 13 residues. V was shortened by 4 bases and J by 3 bases, with 10 bases between the two germline ends. CDR3 protein: CASSVGTNYEQYF. The CDR3 DNA reads as TGCGCCAGCAGTGTCGGGACCAACTACGAGCAGTACTTC.

The genes are TRBV9 and TRBJ2-5; the D is unclear. Germline lookup yields CDR1 SGDLS and CDR2 YYNGEE. This CDR3 is built from 15 residues. Trimming cost V 7 bases and J 5 bases, with 21 bases left between them. The CDR3 protein is CASSFGESELETQYF. CDR3 nucleotide sequence: TGTGCCAGCTCCTTCGGAGAGTCGGAATTGGAGACCCAGTACTTC. Together with reference TRBV9 and TRBJ2-5, the CDR3 gives the full variable domain: DSGVTQTPKHLITATGQRVTLRCSPRSGDLSVYWYQQSLDQGLQFLIQYYNGEERAKGNILERFSAQQFPDLHSELNLSSLELGDSALYFCASSFGESELETQYFGPGTRLLVL.

The rearrangement uses TRBV15 and TRBJ2-7, with D tentatively TRBD1 or TRBD2 (5 bases each). CDR1 is LNHNV and CDR2 is YYDKDF in the germline V gene (reference sequence). This CDR3 spans 13 amino acids. Trimming stripped 4 bases from V and 3 bases from J, with 10 bases between. In DNA, the CDR3 is TGTGCCACCAGCATTCGGGGACGCTACGAGCAGTACTTC. This gives the protein CATSIRGRYEQYF.

The chain recombines TRBV28 with TRBJ2-1; TRBD2 matches 10 bases. This CDR3 has 15 amino acids. The ends lost 5 bases at V and 10 bases at J; junction bases unmatched: 11. CDR1 and CDR2 (germline): MDHEN, SYDVKM. The CDR3 loop reads CASSQNWASGREQFF. In DNA form, the CDR3 reads TGTGCCAGCAGTCAAAATTGGGCTAGCGGGAGAGAGCAGTTCTTC.

This clone showed up just once. The chain carries TRBV6-5 and TRBJ2-1; 10 bases are a match to TRBD2. Germline CDR1 MNHEY, CDR2 SVGAGI. CDR3 length: 14 residues. With V trimmed by 6 bases and J by 4 bases, 3 bases remained unmatched. This chain's CDR3 is CASRRTSGYNEQFF. For the CDR3, the DNA is TGTGCCAGCAGGAGGACTAGCGGATACAATGAGCAGTTCTTC.

This sequence joins TRBV19 and TRBJ1-2; possible D gene TRBD1, 5 bases. The CDR3 covers 15 residues. V was trimmed by 2 bases and J by 7 bases, leaving 17 bases between them. Germline-derived CDR1 and CDR2 are LNHDA and SQIVND (reference sequence). CDR3 amino acids: CASSITLAGYGGYTF. CDR3 nucleotides: TGTGCCAGTAGTATAACCCTAGCAGGGTACGGTGGCTACACCTTC.

V gene TRBV7-9 combines with J gene TRBJ1-4; D unresolved. V lost 6 bases to trimming and J lost 8 bases, with 13 bases between them. The CDR3 extends over 13 amino acids. Germline assignment: CDR1 SEHNR and CDR2 FQNEAQ (reference sequence). The CDR3 reads CASRLQGGEKLFF. The CDR3 nucleotides are TGTGCCAGCAGACTTCAAGGAGGGGAAAAACTGTTTTTT.